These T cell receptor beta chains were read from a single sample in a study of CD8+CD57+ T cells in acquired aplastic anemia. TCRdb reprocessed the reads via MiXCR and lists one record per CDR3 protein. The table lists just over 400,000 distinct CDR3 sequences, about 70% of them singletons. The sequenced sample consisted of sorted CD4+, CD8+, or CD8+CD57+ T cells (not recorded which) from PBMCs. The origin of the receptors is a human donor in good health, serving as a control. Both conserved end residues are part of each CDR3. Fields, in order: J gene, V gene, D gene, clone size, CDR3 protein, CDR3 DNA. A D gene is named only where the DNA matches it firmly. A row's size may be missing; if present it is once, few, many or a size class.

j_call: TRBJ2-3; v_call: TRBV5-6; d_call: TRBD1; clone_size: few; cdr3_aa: CASSLRDRGPDTQYF; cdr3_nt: TGTGCCAGCAGCCTCCGGGACAGGGGACCAGATACGCAGTATTTT
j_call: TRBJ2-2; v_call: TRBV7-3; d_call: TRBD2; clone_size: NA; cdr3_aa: CASSLQAGANTGELFF; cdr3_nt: TGTGCCAGCAGCTTACAGGCGGGGGCGAACACCGGGGAGCTGTTTTTT
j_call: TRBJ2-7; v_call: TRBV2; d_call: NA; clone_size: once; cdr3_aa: CANRVGTAEQYF; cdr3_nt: TGCGCGAACAGGGTAGGGACCGCCGAGCAGTACTTC
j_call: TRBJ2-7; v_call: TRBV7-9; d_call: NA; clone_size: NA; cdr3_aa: CASGSFSYEQYF; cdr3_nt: TGTGCCAGCGGGAGCTTCTCCTACGAGCAGTACTTC
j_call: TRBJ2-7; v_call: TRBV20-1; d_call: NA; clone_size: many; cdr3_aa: CSARKPGQINYEQYF; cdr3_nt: TGCAGTGCTAGAAAACCGGGACAAATAAACTACGAGCAGTACTTC
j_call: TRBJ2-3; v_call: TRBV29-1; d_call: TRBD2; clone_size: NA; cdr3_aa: CSVDYEVERGGLKTDTQYF; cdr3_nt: TGCAGCGTTGATTACGAGGTGGAGCGGGGGGGCCTGAAGACAGATACGCAGTATTTT
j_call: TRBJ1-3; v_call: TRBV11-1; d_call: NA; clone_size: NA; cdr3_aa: CASSLGLGRGFGNTIYF; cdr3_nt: TGTGCCAGCAGCTTAGGACTCGGCAGAGGTTTTGGAAACACCATATATTTT
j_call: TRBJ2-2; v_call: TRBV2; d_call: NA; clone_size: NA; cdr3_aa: CASSLQRRVCTGELLF; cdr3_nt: TGTGCCAGCAGCCTGCAGCGGCGGGTATGCACCGGGGAGCTGCTTTTT
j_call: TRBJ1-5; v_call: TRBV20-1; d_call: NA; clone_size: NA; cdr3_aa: CSARDPRSGAQHF; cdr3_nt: TGCAGTGCTAGAGATCCCAGGAGTGGGGCCCAGCATTTT
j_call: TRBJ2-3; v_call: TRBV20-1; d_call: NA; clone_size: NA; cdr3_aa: CSAREETQYQYF; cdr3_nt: TGCAGTGCTAGGGAAGAAACCCAGTACCAGTATTTT
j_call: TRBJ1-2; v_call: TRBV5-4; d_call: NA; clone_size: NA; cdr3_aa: CAFKEGPSSSNYGYTF; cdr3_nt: TGTGCCTTTAAGGAGGGCCCCTCGAGTTCTAACTATGGCTACACCTTC
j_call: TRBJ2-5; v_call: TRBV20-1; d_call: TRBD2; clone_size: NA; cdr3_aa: CSARGTAGMVETQYF; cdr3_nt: TGCAGTGCTAGAGGTACAGCGGGGATGGTGGAGACCCAGTACTTC
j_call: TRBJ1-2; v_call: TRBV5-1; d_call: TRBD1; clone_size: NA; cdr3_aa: CASSLVARGALLYGYTF; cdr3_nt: TGTGCCAGCAGCTTGGTCGCCAGGGGGGCGCTTCTCTATGGCTACACCTTC
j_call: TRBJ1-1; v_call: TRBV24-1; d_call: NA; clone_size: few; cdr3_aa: CATSGQSGIAFF; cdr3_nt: TGTGCCACCAGTGGACAGTCAGGTATAGCTTTCTTT
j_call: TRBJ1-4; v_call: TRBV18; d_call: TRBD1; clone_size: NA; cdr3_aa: CASSRAGGVGEKLFF; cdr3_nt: TGTGCCAGCTCACGAGCAGGGGGCGTAGGGGAAAAACTGTTTTTT
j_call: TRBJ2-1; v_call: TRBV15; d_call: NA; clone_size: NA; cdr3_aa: CAHSEGGFGHEQFF; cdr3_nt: TGTGCCCATAGCGAGGGTGGTTTTGGACATGAGCAGTTCTTC
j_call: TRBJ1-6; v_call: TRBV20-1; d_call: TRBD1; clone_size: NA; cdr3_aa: CSAGQGGSPLHF; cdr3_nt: TGCAGTGCAGGACAGGGGGGATCACCCCTCCACTTT
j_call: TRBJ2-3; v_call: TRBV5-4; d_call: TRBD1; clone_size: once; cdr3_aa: CASSSLTGLNTDTQYF; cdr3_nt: TGTGCCAGCAGCTCCCTGACAGGGTTGAACACAGATACGCAGTATTTT
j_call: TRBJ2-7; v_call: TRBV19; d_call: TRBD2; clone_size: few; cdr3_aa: CASSTHPWDLVAGATYEQYF; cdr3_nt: TGTGCCAGTAGTACCCACCCATGGGACCTGGTAGCGGGGGCCACTTACGAGCAGTACTTC
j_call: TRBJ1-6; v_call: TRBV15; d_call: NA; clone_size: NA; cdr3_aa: CATSSLGHSPLYF; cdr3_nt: TGTGCCACCAGCTCCCTTGGACATTCTCCCCTCTACTTT
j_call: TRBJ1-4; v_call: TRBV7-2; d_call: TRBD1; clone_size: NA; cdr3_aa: CASSLAPGQWGEKLFF; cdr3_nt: TGTGCCAGCAGCTTAGCGCCGGGACAGTGGGGTGAAAAACTGTTTTTT
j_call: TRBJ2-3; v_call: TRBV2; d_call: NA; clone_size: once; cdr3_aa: CASSAPYPQGRGTDTQYF; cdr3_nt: TGTGCCAGCAGCGCGCCTTACCCCCAGGGAAGGGGCACAGATACGCAGTATTTT
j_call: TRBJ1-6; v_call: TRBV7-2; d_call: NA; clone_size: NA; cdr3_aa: CAGSLGRRCSPLHF; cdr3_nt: TGTGCCGGCAGCTTGGGACGGCGATGCTCTCCCCTCCACTTT
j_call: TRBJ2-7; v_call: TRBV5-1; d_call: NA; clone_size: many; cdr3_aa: CASSFQDEQYF; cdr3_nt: TGCGCCAGCAGCTTCCAGGACGAGCAGTACTTC
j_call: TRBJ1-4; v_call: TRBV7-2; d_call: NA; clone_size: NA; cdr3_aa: CASSLARAGYNFGLFF; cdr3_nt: TGTGCCAGCAGCTTAGCGCGCGCTGGCTACAATTTCGGTCTGTTTTTT
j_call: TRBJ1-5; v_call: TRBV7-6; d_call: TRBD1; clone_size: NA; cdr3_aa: CASSPRDRAGAAPAQHF; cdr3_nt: TGTGCCAGCAGCCCCCGGGACAGGGCAGGGGCAGCCCCAGCCCAGCATTTT
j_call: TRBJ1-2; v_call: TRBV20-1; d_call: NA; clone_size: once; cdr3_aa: CSASGGTLLYGYTF; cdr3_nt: TGCAGTGCTAGTGGGGGGACGCTACTATATGGCTACACCTTC
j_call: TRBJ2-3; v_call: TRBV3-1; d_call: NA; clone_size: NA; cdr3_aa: CASSQEAIRGIAQYF; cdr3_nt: TGTGCCAGCAGCCAAGAGGCAATTAGAGGGATCGCGCAGTATTTT
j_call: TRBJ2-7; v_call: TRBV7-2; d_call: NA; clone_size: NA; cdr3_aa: CASSLGLAAYF; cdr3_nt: TGTGCCAGCAGCTTAGGGTTGGCCGCTTACTTC
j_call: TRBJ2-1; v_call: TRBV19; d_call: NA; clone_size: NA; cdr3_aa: CASRQGGSYNEQFF; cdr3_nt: TGTGCCAGTCGGCAGGGGGGCTCCTACAATGAGCAGTTCTTC
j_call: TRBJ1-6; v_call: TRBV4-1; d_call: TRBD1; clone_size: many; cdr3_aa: CASGQVDRENSPLHF; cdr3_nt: TGCGCCAGCGGCCAAGTTGACAGGGAAAATTCACCCCTCCACTTT
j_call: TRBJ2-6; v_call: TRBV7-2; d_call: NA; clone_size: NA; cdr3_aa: CASSRARGEGAYVLTF; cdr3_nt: TGTGCCAGCAGCAGAGCGAGGGGTGAAGGAGCGTACGTTCTGACTTTC
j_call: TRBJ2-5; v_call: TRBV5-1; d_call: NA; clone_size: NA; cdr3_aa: CASTLGRTDTQYF; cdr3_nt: TGCGCCAGCACCTTGGGCAGGACTGACACCCAGTACTTC
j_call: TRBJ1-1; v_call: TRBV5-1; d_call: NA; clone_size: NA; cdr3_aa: CASSTRTASKAFF; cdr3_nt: TGCGCCAGCAGCACCCGGACAGCATCTAAAGCTTTCTTT
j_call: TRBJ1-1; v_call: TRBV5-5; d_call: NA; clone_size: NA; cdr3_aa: CASSPGPIDNTEAFF; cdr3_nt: TGTGCCAGCAGCCCCGGTCCGATCGACAACACTGAAGCTTTCTTT
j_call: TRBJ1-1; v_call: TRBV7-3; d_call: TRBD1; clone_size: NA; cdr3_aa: CASSVTGATEAFF; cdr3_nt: TGTGCCAGCAGTGTTACAGGGGCGACTGAAGCTTTCTTT
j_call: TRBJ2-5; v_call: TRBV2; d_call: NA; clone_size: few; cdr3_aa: CASSVDAGETQYF; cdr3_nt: TGTGCCAGCAGCGTAGATGCGGGGGAGACCCAGTACTTC
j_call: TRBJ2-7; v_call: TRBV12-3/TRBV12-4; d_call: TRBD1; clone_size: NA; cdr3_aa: CASSCRTGNEQYF; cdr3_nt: TGTGCCAGCAGTTGTAGGACAGGGAACGAGCAGTACTTC
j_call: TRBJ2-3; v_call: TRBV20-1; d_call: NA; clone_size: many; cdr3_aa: CSARDIADTQYF; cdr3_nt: TGCAGTGCTAGAGATATTGCTGATACGCAGTATTTT
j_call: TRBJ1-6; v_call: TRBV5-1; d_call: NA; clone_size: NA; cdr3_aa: CASSLLGTSMLPLHF; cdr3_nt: TGCGCCAGCAGCTTACTCGGGACATCTATGCTACCCCTCCACTTT
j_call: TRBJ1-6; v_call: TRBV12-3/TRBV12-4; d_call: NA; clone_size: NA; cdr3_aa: CASSRLQGQSPLHF; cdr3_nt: TGTGCCAGCAGTCGATTACAGGGTCAATCACCCCTCCACTTT
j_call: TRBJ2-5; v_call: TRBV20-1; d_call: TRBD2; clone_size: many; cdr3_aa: CSAPRLAGGEYQETQYF; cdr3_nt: TGCAGTGCTCCCCGACTAGCGGGGGGGGAGTACCAAGAGACCCAGTACTTC
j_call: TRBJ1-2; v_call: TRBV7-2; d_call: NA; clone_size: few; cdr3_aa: CASSLSGVQGDSYGYTF; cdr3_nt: TGTGCCAGCAGCTTGTCGGGAGTACAGGGAGATTCCTATGGCTACACCTTC
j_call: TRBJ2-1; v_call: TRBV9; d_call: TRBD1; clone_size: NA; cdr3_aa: CASSPGQGGSYNEQFF; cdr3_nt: TGTGCCAGCAGCCCGGGACAGGGAGGGTCCTACAATGAGCAGTTCTTC
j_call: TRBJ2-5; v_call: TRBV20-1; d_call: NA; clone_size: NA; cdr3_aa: CSARPGRAGETQYF; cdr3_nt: TGCAGTGCTCGTCCCGGACGAGCCGGAGAGACCCAGTACTTC
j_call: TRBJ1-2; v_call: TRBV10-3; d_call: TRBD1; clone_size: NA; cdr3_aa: CASSRPGQGLRGYTF; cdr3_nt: TGTGCCAGCAGTCGCCCCGGACAGGGATTGCGTGGCTACACCTTC
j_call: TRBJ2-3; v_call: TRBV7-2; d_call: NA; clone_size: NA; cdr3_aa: CASSLVDGRDTPYF; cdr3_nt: TGTGCCAGCAGCTTAGTCGACGGCAGAGATACGCCGTACTTT
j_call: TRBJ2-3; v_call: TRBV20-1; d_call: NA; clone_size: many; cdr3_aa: CSATNPGIESTDTQYF; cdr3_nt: TGCAGTGCTACCAATCCGGGGATAGAAAGCACAGATACGCAGTATTTT
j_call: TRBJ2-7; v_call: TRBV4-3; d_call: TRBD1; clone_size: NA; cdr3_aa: CASSQWTGSYEQYF; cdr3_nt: TGCGCCAGCAGCCAGTGGACAGGGAGCTACGAGCAGTACTTC
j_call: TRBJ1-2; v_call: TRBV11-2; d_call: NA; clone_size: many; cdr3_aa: CASSLGLNYGYTF; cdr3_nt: TGTGCCAGCAGCCTTGGGCTTAACTATGGCTACACCTTC
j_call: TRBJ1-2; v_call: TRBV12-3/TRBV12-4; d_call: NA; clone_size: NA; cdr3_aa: CAISSRFNYGYTF; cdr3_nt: TGTGCCATCAGTTCCAGGTTTAACTATGGCTACACCTTC
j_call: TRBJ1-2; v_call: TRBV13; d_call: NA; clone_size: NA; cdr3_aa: CASSLGLRYGYTF; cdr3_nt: TGTGCCAGCAGCTTAGGCTTGAGGTATGGCTACACCTTC
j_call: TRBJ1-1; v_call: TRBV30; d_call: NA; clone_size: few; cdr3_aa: CAWSGKRRAKGEAFF; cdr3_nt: TGTGCCTGGAGTGGCAAGAGACGGGCCAAGGGAGAAGCTTTCTTT
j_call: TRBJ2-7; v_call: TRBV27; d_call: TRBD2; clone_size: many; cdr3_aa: CASSLSVSGVEQYF; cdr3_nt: TGTGCCAGCAGTTTATCGGTCAGCGGGGTCGAGCAGTACTTC
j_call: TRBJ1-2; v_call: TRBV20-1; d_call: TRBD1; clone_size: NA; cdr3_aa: CSASPGTGGSGYTF; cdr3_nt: TGCAGTGCAAGCCCCGGGACAGGGGGGAGCGGCTACACCTTC
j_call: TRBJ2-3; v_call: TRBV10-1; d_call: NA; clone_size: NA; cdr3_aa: CASSESSENREPTQYF; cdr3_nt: TGCGCCAGCAGTGAGAGCAGCGAGAACAGGGAACCAACGCAGTATTTT
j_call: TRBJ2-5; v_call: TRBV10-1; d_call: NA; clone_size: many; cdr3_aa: CASSGALDQETQYF; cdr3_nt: TGCGCCAGCAGTGGAGCGCTGGACCAAGAGACCCAGTACTTC